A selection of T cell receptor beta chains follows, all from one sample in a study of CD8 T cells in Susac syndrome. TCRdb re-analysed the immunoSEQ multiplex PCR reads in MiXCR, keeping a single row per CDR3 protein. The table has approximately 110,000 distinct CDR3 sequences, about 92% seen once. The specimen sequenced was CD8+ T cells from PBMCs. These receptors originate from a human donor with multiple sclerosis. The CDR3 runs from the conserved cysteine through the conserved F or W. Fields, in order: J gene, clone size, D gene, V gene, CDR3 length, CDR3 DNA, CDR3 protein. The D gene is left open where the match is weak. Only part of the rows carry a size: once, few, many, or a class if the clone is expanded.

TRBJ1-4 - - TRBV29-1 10 TGCAGCGTGGGGCGAGAAAAACTGTTTTTT CSVGREKLFF
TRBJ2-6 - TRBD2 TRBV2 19 TGTGCCAGCAACAACCCCCCGGGACTAGCGGGAGCCGGGGCCAACGTCCTGACTTTC CASNNPPGLAGAGANVLTF
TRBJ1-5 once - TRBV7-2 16 TGTGCCAGCAGCTTAGGCCTGGGAACCTTAGGTCAGCCCCAGCATTTT CASSLGLGTLGQPQHF
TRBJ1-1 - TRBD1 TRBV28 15 TGTGCCAGCAAAGGGACAGGGGGCACGAACACTGAAGCTTTCTTT CASKGTGGTNTEAFF
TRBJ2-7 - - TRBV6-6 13 TGTGCCAGCAATCTCTCCGGAGCCTACGAGCAGTACTTC CASNLSGAYEQYF
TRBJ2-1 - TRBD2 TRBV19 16 TGTGCCAGTAGATTCGGGACTAGCGGGGGATACAATGAGCAGTTCTTC CASRFGTSGGYNEQFF
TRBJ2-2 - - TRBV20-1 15 TGCAGTGCTAGAGGGCTAGCTCTAAGGGCCGGGGAGCTGTTTTTT CSARGLALRAGELFF
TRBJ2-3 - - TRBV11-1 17 TGTGCCAGCAGCTTAGACCCCCGGGACTCTTACACAGATACGCAGTATTTT CASSLDPRDSYTDTQYF
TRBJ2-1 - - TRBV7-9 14 TGTGCCAGCAGCTTAGTTAATGGATATGATGAGCAGTTCTTC CASSLVNGYDEQFF
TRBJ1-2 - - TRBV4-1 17 TGCGCCAGCAGCCAAGAATCTAGGATCGAAGGGAACTATGGCTACACCTTC CASSQESRIEGNYGYTF
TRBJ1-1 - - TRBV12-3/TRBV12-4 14 TGTGCCAGCAGTCCTCCGTTGCCGAACACTGAAGCTTTCTTT CASSPPLPNTEAFF
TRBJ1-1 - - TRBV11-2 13 TGTGCCAGCAGCTTCGAGGTGGGCACTGAAGCTTTCTTT CASSFEVGTEAFF
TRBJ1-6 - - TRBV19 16 TGTGCCAGCAATGAGGAGGGGAGCTCCTATAATTCACCCCTCCACTTT CASNEEGSSYNSPLHF
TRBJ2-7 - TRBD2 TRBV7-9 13 TGTGCCAGCAGCCTAGCGGGGGCATACGAGCAGTACTTC CASSLAGAYEQYF
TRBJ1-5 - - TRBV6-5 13 TGTGCCAGCAGTTGGGGGGGTGAGCAGCCCCAGCATTTT CASSWGGEQPQHF
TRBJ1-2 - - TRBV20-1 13 TGCAGTGCCATACAACAGGGCCGCTATGGCTACACCTTC CSAIQQGRYGYTF
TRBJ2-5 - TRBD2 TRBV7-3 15 TGTGCCAGCAGCCCCCTCGGGGGGGGGTCGGAGACCCAGTACTTC CASSPLGGGSETQYF
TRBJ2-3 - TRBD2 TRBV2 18 TGTGCCAGCAGTGACGGGGGGTGGACCCTTACTAGCACAGATACGCAGTATTTT CASSDGGWTLTSTDTQYF
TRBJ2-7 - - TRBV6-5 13 TGTGCCAGCAGTTACCGGGACATCGACGAGCAGTACTTC CASSYRDIDEQYF
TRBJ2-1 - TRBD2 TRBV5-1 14 TGCGCCAGCAGCTTGGAACCGGGCGGGAGTGAGCAGTTCTTC CASSLEPGGSEQFF
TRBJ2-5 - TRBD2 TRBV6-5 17 TGTGCCAGCAGTTACTCGCGGACTAGCGGGGGTAGGGAGACCCAGTACTTC CASSYSRTSGGRETQYF
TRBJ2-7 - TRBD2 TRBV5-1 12 TGCGCCAGCAGCCGGGGGGTTGATGAGCAGTACTTC CASSRGVDEQYF
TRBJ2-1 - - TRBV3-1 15 TGTGCCAGCAGCCAAGATGCACTAGCAAGCAATGAGCAGTTCTTC CASSQDALASNEQFF
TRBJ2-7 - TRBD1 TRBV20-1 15 TGCAGTGCTAGGATCGTTGGGACAGGGCCTGACGAGCAGTACTTC CSARIVGTGPDEQYF
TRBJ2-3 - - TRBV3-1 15 TGTGCCAGCAGCCAAGGGGGGGGGCCGGTAGATACGCAGTATTTT CASSQGGGPVDTQYF
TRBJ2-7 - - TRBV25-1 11 TGTGCCAGCGAGACAGGCTACGAGCAGTACTTC CASETGYEQYF
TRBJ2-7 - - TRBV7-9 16 TGTGCCAGCAGCCCTGAGTCTCCCCGAGGACCCTACGAGCAGTACTTC CASSPESPRGPYEQYF
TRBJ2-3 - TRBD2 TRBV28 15 TGTGCCAGCAGCTGGACTAGCGGGGCTCAAGGTACGCAGTATTTT CASSWTSGAQGTQYF
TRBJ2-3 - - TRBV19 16 TGTGCCAGTAGTACCCCCATCGTGGGAGTCACAGATACGCAGTATTTT CASSTPIVGVTDTQYF
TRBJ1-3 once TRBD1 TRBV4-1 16 TGCGCCAGCAGCCAAGAACCCCGGACAGGGGCCCACACCATATATTTT CASSQEPRTGAHTIYF
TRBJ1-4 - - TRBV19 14 TGTGCCAGTAGTATAGGACGAGTTGGGGAAAAACTGTTTTTT CASSIGRVGEKLFF
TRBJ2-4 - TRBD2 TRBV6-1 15 TGTGCCAGCAGTCCCGGAGCGGGAGGGGGAAACATTCAGTACTTC CASSPGAGGGNIQYF
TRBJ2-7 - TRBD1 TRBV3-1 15 TGTGCCAGCAGCCTGGGACAGTCGAGCTCCTACGAGCAGTACTTC CASSLGQSSSYEQYF
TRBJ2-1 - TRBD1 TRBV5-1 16 TGCGCCAGCAGCTACCGACAGGGAAGGTCCTACAATGAGCAGTTCTTC CASSYRQGRSYNEQFF
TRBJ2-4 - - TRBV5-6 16 TGTGCCAGCAGCCAGCACCAGGAGTTCCTCAAAAACATTCAGTACTTC CASSQHQEFLKNIQYF
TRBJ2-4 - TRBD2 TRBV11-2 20 TGTGCCAGCAGCTTAGAAGGTAGCGGGAGGGCCTTTTATACCAAAAACATTCAGTACTTC CASSLEGSGRAFYTKNIQYF
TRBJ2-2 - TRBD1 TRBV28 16 TGTGCCAGCAGCCGGTCGGACAGGGGTGTGGACGGGGAGCTGTTTTTT CASSRSDRGVDGELFF